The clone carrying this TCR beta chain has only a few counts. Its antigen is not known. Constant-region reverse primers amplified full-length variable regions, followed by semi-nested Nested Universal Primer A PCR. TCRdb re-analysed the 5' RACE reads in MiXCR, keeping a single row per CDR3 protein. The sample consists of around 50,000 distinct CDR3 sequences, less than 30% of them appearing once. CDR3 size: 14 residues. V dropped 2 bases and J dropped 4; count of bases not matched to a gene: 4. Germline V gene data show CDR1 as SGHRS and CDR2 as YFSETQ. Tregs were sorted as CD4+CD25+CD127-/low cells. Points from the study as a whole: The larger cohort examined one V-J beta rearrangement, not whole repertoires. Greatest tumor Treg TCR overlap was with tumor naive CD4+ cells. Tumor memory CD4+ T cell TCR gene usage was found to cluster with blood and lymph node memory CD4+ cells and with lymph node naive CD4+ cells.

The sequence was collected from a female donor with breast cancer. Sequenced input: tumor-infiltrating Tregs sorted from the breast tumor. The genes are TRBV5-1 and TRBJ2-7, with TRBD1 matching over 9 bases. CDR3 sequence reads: CASSFRTGEYEQYF. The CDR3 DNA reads TGCGCCAGCAGCTTCCGGACAGGGGAGTACGAGCAGTACTTC.